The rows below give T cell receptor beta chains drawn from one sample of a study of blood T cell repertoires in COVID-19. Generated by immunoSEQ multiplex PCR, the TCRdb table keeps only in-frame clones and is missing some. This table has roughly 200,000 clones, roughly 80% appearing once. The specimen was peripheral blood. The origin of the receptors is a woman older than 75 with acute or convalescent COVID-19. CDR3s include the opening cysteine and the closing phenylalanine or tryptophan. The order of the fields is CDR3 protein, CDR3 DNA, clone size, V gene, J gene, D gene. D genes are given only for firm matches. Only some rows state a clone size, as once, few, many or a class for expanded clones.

CASSPSSGANVLTF	TGTGCCAGCAGCCCCAGCTCTGGGGCCAACGTCCTGACTTTC	-	TRBV7-2	TRBJ2-6	-
CASSESIGQGAEQYF	TGTGCCAGCAGTGAAAGTATAGGGCAGGGGGCCGAGCAGTACTTC	-	TRBV6-1	TRBJ2-7	TRBD1
CASSISNSPLHF	TGTGCCAGTAGTATCTCGAATTCACCCCTCCACTTT	-	TRBV19	TRBJ1-6	-
CASSYEQGLYGYTF	TGTGCCAGCAGTTACGAACAGGGTCTCTATGGCTACACCTTC	-	TRBV6-5	TRBJ1-2	-
CASSYQGEDSPLHF	TGTGCCAGCAGTTACCAGGGGGAGGATTCACCCCTCCACTTT	-	TRBV27	TRBJ1-6	TRBD1
CASSQDLRGRETQYF	TGTGCCAGCAGCCAAGATCTTAGGGGTCGAGAGACCCAGTACTTC	few	TRBV3-1/TRBV3-2	TRBJ2-5	-
CSVARGTDEKLFF	TGCAGCGTTGCCCGCGGGACGGATGAAAAACTGTTTTTT	-	TRBV29-1	TRBJ1-4	-
CAISGGWKNKRTEAFF	TGTGCCATCAGTGGCGGTTGGAAAAATAAACGCACTGAAGCTTTCTTT	-	TRBV10-3	TRBJ1-1	-
CASSKVPLTEQYF	TGTGCCAGCAGCAAAGTCCCTCTAACCGAGCAGTACTTC	-	TRBV7-9	TRBJ2-7	-
CASSRFGRGASTGYTF	TGTGCCAGTAGCCGATTTGGTCGGGGTGCTTCTACGGGCTACACCTTC	few	TRBV19	TRBJ1-2	-
CTSRRPILAEPTDTQYF	TGCACCAGCAGGCGGCCTATCCTGGCTGAACCGACAGATACGCAGTATTTT	-	TRBV1	TRBJ2-3	-
CASRPQGSGELFF	TGTGCCAGCAGACCACAGGGTTCCGGGGAGCTGTTTTTT	-	TRBV6-5	TRBJ2-2	-
CASSLFIGSKGPSYEQYF	TGTGCCAGCAGCTTATTCATCGGGTCAAAGGGGCCATCCTACGAGCAGTACTTC	few	TRBV7-8	TRBJ2-7	-
CASSQPGKNTEAFF	TGTGCCAGCAGCCAACCAGGAAAGAACACTGAAGCTTTCTTT	-	TRBV3-1/TRBV3-2	TRBJ1-1	-
CAWRNDRTEAFF	TGTGCCTGGAGAAACGACAGGACTGAAGCTTTCTTT	-	TRBV30	TRBJ1-1	-
CASRRQLTGELFF	TGTGCCAGCAGGAGACAACTCACCGGGGAGCTGTTTTTT	-	TRBV2	TRBJ2-2	-
CASSTHDRAITNYGYTF	TGTGCCAGTAGTACACACGACAGGGCTATTACTAACTATGGCTACACCTTC	-	TRBV19	TRBJ1-2	TRBD1
CASSSSGGAHEQYF	TGTGCCAGCAGCTCTAGCGGGGGGGCCCACGAGCAGTACTTC	-	TRBV7-2	TRBJ2-7	TRBD2
CASSWGTGAGGNTIYF	TGTGCCAGCAGCTGGGGGACAGGGGCTGGTGGAAACACCATATATTTT	-	TRBV5-8	TRBJ1-3	TRBD1
CASSPRRGSGSDTQYF	TGTGCCAGCAGCCCAAGAAGGGGGAGTGGGTCAGATACGCAGTATTTT	-	TRBV7-6	TRBJ2-3	-
CASSQDRNYGYTF	TGTGCCAGCAGCCAGGACAGGAACTATGGCTACACCTTC	-	TRBV6-5	TRBJ1-2	TRBD1
CASSQDQPQHF	TGTGCCAGTTCTCAGGATCAGCCCCAGCATTTT	-	TRBV19	TRBJ1-5	-
CAISRQGHTDTQYF	TGTGCCATCAGCCGACAGGGCCACACAGATACGCAGTATTTT	once	TRBV10-3	TRBJ2-3	TRBD1
CASSQDPIAGDSYEQYF	TGTGCCAGCAGCCAAGATCCAATAGCGGGGGATTCCTACGAGCAGTACTTC	once	TRBV4-2	TRBJ2-7	TRBD2
CASSLHRESGYTF	TGTGCCAGCAGCCTCCACAGGGAATCTGGCTACACCTTC	-	TRBV3-1/TRBV3-2	TRBJ1-2	-
CASSSRQAGETQYF	TGCGCCAGCAGCTCGCGACAGGCCGGGGAGACCCAGTACTTC	once	TRBV5-1	TRBJ2-5	-
CASSPGQGLSEKLFF	TGTGCCAGCAGTCCGGGACAGGGGTTAAGTGAAAAACTGTTTTTT	-	TRBV6-6	TRBJ1-4	TRBD1
CATKTGGRSNTEAFF	TGTGCCACCAAAACAGGGGGTCGCTCCAACACTGAAGCTTTCTTT	-	TRBV11-2	TRBJ1-1	TRBD1
CASGFPGFF	TGTGCTAGTGGTTTCCCAGGTTTCTTC	-	TRBV12-5	TRBJ2-1	-
CASSAGMNTEAFF	TGTGCCAGTAGTGCAGGGATGAACACTGAAGCTTTCTTT	-	TRBV19	TRBJ1-1	-
CASSQSPQGMNTEAFF	TGTGCCAGCAGCCAATCTCCCCAGGGCATGAACACTGAAGCTTTCTTT	-	TRBV4-2	TRBJ1-1	-
CASSLSGSYNEQFF	TGCGCCAGCAGCTTAAGCGGCTCCTACAATGAGCAGTTCTTC	-	TRBV5-1	TRBJ2-1	-
CASSPGTGSSEAFF	TGTGCCAGCAGTCCGGGGACAGGTAGCTCTGAAGCTTTCTTT	-	TRBV27	TRBJ1-1	TRBD1
CASRNFQGIVSQPQHF	TGTGCCAGTAGAAACTTTCAGGGTATCGTCAGTCAGCCCCAGCATTTT	-	TRBV19	TRBJ1-5	-
CASMKGGPNTEAFF	TGTGCCAGCATGAAAGGGGGACCGAACACTGAAGCTTTCTTT	once	TRBV6-5	TRBJ1-1	-
CSVGGGIYTDTQYF	TGCAGCGTTGGAGGGGGAATCTACACAGATACGCAGTATTTT	-	TRBV29-1	TRBJ2-3	-
CASSEQFHNEQFF	TGTGCCAGCAGTGAACAGTTTCACAATGAGCAGTTCTTC	-	TRBV6-1	TRBJ2-1	-
CAWSSGFVQETQYF	TGTGCCTGGAGTTCAGGGTTCGTCCAAGAGACCCAGTACTTC	-	TRBV30	TRBJ2-5	-
CASLSGQYSGNTIYF	TGTGCCAGCCTCTCGGGACAGTACTCTGGAAACACCATATATTTT	-	TRBV28	TRBJ1-3	TRBD1
CASSPVTRTDTQYF	TGTGCCAGCTCACCCGTGACTAGGACAGATACGCAGTATTTT	-	TRBV18	TRBJ2-3	-
CASSLSTPNQPQHF	TGTGCCAGCAGCTTAAGCACCCCCAATCAGCCCCAGCATTTT	few	TRBV7-8	TRBJ1-5	-
CASSLSGTSSSYEQYF	TGTGCCAGCAGCTTATCCGGGACTAGTAGCTCCTACGAGCAGTACTTC	-	TRBV7-9	TRBJ2-7	TRBD2
CASSWGGKTQYF	TGTGCCAGCAGTTGGGGGGGCAAGACCCAGTACTTC	many	TRBV28	TRBJ2-5	-
CASSLWGDRSSSYNEQFF	TGTGCCAGCAGTTTGTGGGGGGACCGGAGTAGCTCCTACAATGAGCAGTTCTTC	-	TRBV28	TRBJ2-1	-
CASSRALNTEAFF	TGTGCCAGCAGCCGGGCCCTGAACACTGAAGCTTTCTTT	once	TRBV7-8	TRBJ1-1	-
CASRPTGFTYEQYF	TGTGCCAGCAGACCGACAGGGTTTACCTACGAGCAGTACTTC	-	TRBV6-5	TRBJ2-7	TRBD1
CSARRDEQFF	TGCAGTGCGAGGCGGGATGAGCAGTTCTTC	once	TRBV20-1	TRBJ2-1	-
CASRKRGEGVEQYF	TGTGCCAGCAGGAAACGGGGGGAAGGGGTCGAGCAGTACTTC	-	TRBV6-5	TRBJ2-7	TRBD2
CASSLGTGRGMNTEAFF	TGTGCCAGCAGCCTCGGGACAGGCCGTGGGATGAACACTGAAGCTTTCTTT	-	TRBV7-2	TRBJ1-1	TRBD1